This T cell receptor (beta chain) was captured by sequencing in a study of beta chain features in type 1 diabetes. Researchers reported sorting CD4+ naive, central memory, regulatory and stem cell-like memory cells via CD45RO/CCR7/CD25/CD127/CD95/CD27. Isolated RNA was reverse transcribed in full, so expressed TCRB transcripts were sequenced. This table comes from immunoSEQ multiplex PCR, and its TCRdb copy is limited to in-frame clones, with some not included. The sample has some 150,000 clones, about a tenth seen once. This clone turned up a few times. This receptor was identified in a man between 18 and 35 years old in good health. Material for sequencing was central memory CD4+ T cells from blood.

CDR3 nucleotide sequence: TGTGCCAGCAGCTTGGTACAGGTGATGGGGGAGCAGTACTTC. Encoded protein: CASSLVQVMGEQYF. V gene TRBV5-5 combines with J gene TRBJ2-7, with D tentatively TRBD1 (5 bases). Germline CDR1 SGHKS, CDR2 YYEKEE (reference sequence). The CDR3 totals 14 residues. With 0 bases removed from V and 7 bases from J, the gap between germline ends came to 14 bases.